The 28 T cell receptor beta chains below all came from one sample that was sequenced in a study of T-cell memory formation after mild COVID-19 (dated by TCRdb to the early 2020s). Library creation used 5' RACE. Instrument on record: Illumina NovaSeq 6000. TCRdb trimmed public reads at Q25 via fastp, called clones via MiXCR and kept in-frame beta chains. For every CDR3 protein sequence, its rows merge into one entry that carries the most common genes and DNA. This sample has about 100,000 distinct CDR3 sequences in its table, and roughly a sixth of those were observed once. The top ten clonotypes cover roughly 5.5% of the sample. The specimen was PBMCs or a T cell subset sorted from them (not recorded which). Every receptor here comes from a man younger than 35 who had mild COVID-19 (a few samples of this study predate the infection). The sample titles of this study are shuffled in the database, so cell type and time point are left out; the donor was told from shared clones.

This clonotype appeared a few times. The V and J genes are TRBV30 and TRBJ1-2, with D unresolved. The germline V and J ends were trimmed by 1 base and 8 bases, with 14 bases remaining between them. The CDR3 runs 13 residues. CDR1 and CDR2 (germline): GTSNPN, SVGIG (reference sequence). Written as DNA, the CDR3 is TGTGCCTGGAGTGACAGCCTTCAAGGGGGCTACACCTTC. This gives the protein CAWSDSLQGGYTF.

The chain employs TRBV2 and TRBJ1-1; 7 positions match TRBD1. Unmatched junction bases numbered 8, after V lost 3 bases and J lost 4 bases. CDR3 length: 15 amino acids. Germline V gene lookup returns CDR1 SNHLY and CDR2 FYNNEI. This CDR3 is CASSESQGGITEAFF. The CDR3 nucleotides read TGTGCCAGCAGTGAGTCTCAGGGGGGGATCACTGAAGCTTTCTTT.

This clonotype has a handful of counts. The chain links TRBV10-3 to TRBJ1-3; D is perhaps TRBD1 (5 bases). CDR3 length equals 14 residues. In germline, CDR1 is ENHRY, CDR2 SYGVKD. With 6 bases removed from V and 5 bases from J, the gap between germline ends came to 14 bases. The CDR3 DNA reads as TGTGCCATCAGAGACGTGACAGCCCGAAACACCATATATTTT. Translated: CAIRDVTARNTIYF.

This clonotype showed up just a few times. The chain recombines TRBV6-1 with TRBJ1-3; D call uncertain. Germline lookup yields CDR1 MNHNS and CDR2 SASEGT. V lost 7 bases to trimming and J lost 3 bases, with 10 bases between them. This CDR3 comprises 13 residues. CDR3 nucleotide sequence: TGTGCCAGCAACCCTCAGAATGGAAACACCATATATTTT. Translating it yields CASNPQNGNTIYF.

This clonotype was counted between two and nine times. V usage is TRBV7-3 and J usage is TRBJ1-5, with 9 bases identical to TRBD1. V lost 5 bases and J lost 6; bases outside the gene matches: 2. The CDR3 is 13 residues long. Germline CDR1 SGHTA, CDR2 FQGTGA. As DNA, the CDR3 is TGTGCCAGCAGCGCGGACAGGGGTCAGCCCCAGCATTTT. It specifies CASSADRGQPQHF. Complete variable domain (other parts from reference TRBV7-3 and TRBJ1-5): GAGVSQTPSNKVTEKGKYVELRCDPISGHTALYWYRQSLGQGPEFLIYFQGTGAADDSGLPNDRFFAVRPEGSVSTLKIQRTERGDSAVYLCASSADRGQPQHFGDGTRLSIL.

This clonotype was observed a few times. The chain employs TRBV12-3 or TRBV12-4 and TRBJ1-2, with TRBD1 identical over 12 bases. V shed 6 bases and J 7 bases; nucleotides not matched to a gene: 9. This CDR3 spans 15 amino acids. The DNA of the CDR3 is TGTGCCAGCAGCGACCGGGACAGGGGGCATGGTGGCTACACCTTC. Translating it yields CASSDRDRGHGGYTF.

This clonotype has a handful of counts. This chain links TRBV6-5 with TRBJ2-2; D is perhaps TRBD1 (5 bases). V gave up 2 bases and J gave up 6 bases, with 10 bases separating them. Germline V CDR1 and CDR2: MNHEY, SVGAGI. The CDR3 runs 14 residues. CDR3 coding DNA: TGTGCCAGCAGTTACGCGGTCAGGGCCGGGGAGCTGTTTTTT. Amino acid sequence: CASSYAVRAGELFF.

The rearrangement links TRBV12-3 or TRBV12-4 to TRBJ1-2; TRBD1 matches 8 bases. CDR3 length: 17 residues. J gave up 2 bases and V 3 bases, and 11 bases lay outside the gene matches. CDR3 amino acids: CASSFLLYRGKNYGYTF. CDR3 nucleotides: TGTGCCAGCAGTTTCCTTCTCTACAGGGGGAAGAACTATGGCTACACCTTC.

The table lists this clonotype with many counts. The chain carries TRBV7-2 and TRBJ2-3; 8 nucleotides align to TRBD2. This CDR3 comprises 18 residues. CDR1 and CDR2 (germline): SGHTA, FQGNSA. The V segment lost 0 bases and the J segment 3 bases; nucleotides outside the gene matches: 11. CDR3 protein: CASSLAGSGGGITDTQYF. DNA for the CDR3: TGTGCCAGCAGCTTAGCGGGATCGGGGGGGGGCATAACAGATACGCAGTATTTT.

This clonotype was counted only a few times. The chain couples TRBV20-1 to TRBJ2-3; perhaps TRBD2 as D (7 bases). Deletions cut 2 bases from V and 1 base from J, with 19 bases between. The CDR3 covers 17 residues. Per germline, CDR1 DFQATT and CDR2 SNEGSKA (reference sequence). The CDR3 bases are TGCAGTGCTAGAAATCAAAGGGGAGGGGGAGGCACAGATACGCAGTATTTT. This encodes CSARNQRGGGGTDTQYF.

This clonotype was seen a few times. The chain recombines TRBV5-5 with TRBJ1-5; D is possibly TRBD1 (6 bases). V lost 4 bases and J 7 bases, leaving 15 bases between the germline ends. From germline, CDR1 is SGHKS and CDR2 YYEKEE (reference sequence). The CDR3 sequence is 14 residues long. The CDR3: CASSLQGTGQPQHF. DNA of the CDR3: TGTGCCAGCAGCCTACAGGGTACCGGGCAGCCCCAGCATTTT.

In its sample, this clonotype was seen a few times. This chain joins TRBV2 and TRBJ2-3, with D tentatively TRBD2 (6 bases). Germline V gene data show CDR1 as SNHLY and CDR2 as FYNNEI. This CDR3 is 15 amino acids long. V dropped 1 base and J dropped 5 bases, with 13 bases sitting between them. The DNA for the CDR3 is TGTGCCAGCAGTGAAGTCGGGACGGGGGTAGATACGCAGTATTTT. Protein product: CASSEVGTGVDTQYF. Filled out from reference TRBV2 and TRBJ2-3, the complete variable domain reads EPEVTQTPSHQVTQMGQEVILRCVPISNHLYFYWYRQILGQKVEFLVSFYNNEISEKSEIFDDQFSVERPDGSNFTLKIRSTKLEDSAMYFCASSEVGTGVDTQYFGPGTRLTVL.

In its sample, this clonotype was seen a few times. The chain links TRBV7-7 to TRBJ2-5; 9 bases match TRBD2. J gave up 2 bases and V 6 bases, and 4 bases lay outside the gene matches. The CDR3 extends over 14 amino acids. Per germline, CDR1 SSHAT and CDR2 FNYEAQ (reference sequence). The CDR3 sequence is CASSAGGIQETQYF. The CDR3 coding sequence is TGTGCCAGCAGTGCGGGGGGGATTCAAGAGACCCAGTACTTC.

This clonotype was observed many times. The V gene is TRBV5-1, the J gene TRBJ2-5; tentatively, D is TRBD1 (5 bases). Per germline, CDR1 SGHRS and CDR2 YFSETQ. Trimming left V 7 bases short and J 5 bases short, with 21 bases between. This CDR3 has 15 amino acids. Here the CDR3 reads CASQGDYKGLETQYF. The CDR3 coding sequence is TGCGCCAGCCAAGGGGATTACAAGGGTCTCGAGACCCAGTACTTC. Combining the CDR3 with reference TRBV5-1 and TRBJ2-5 gives the whole variable domain KAGVTQTPRYLIKTRGQQVTLSCSPISGHRSVSWYQQTPGQGLQFLFEYFSETQRNKGNFPGRFSGRQFSNSRSEMNVSTLELGDSALYLCASQGDYKGLETQYFGPGTRLLVL.

The sample holds a few counts of this clonotype. CDR3 residues: CASSWAGYEQYF. CDR3 nucleotide sequence: TGTGCCAGCAGCTGGGCAGGCTACGAGCAGTACTTC. The genes are TRBV6-5 and TRBJ2-7; D remains ambiguous. CDR1 is MNHEY, CDR2 SVGAGI, per germline. V gave up 6 bases and J gave up 3 bases, with 9 bases separating them. This CDR3 region has 12 residues.

The chain has TRBV5-1 and TRBJ2-1; TRBD2 aligns across 11 bases. CDR1 is SGHRS, CDR2 YFSETQ, per germline. V was pared by 0 bases and J by 7 bases, with 9 bases of the junction left unmatched. This CDR3 is built from 17 residues. In DNA, the CDR3 is TGCGCCAGCAGCTTGGGTGCTAGCGGGGGGCTCGTAAATGAGCAGTTCTTC. Amino acids: CASSLGASGGLVNEQFF.

The CDR3 coding sequence is TGTGCCAGCAACCTGGACAGGGGTGACATTCAGTACTTC. It is translated as CASNLDRGDIQYF. This chain uses TRBV2 with TRBJ2-4, with TRBD1 matching 9 bases. J gave up 8 bases and V 7 bases, and 6 bases lay outside the gene matches. The CDR3 is 13 amino acids. Germline assignment: CDR1 SNHLY and CDR2 FYNNEI.

The chain recombines TRBV25-1 with TRBJ2-3; D call uncertain. V was shortened by 3 bases and J by 1 base, with 8 bases between the two germline ends. The CDR3 is 14 residues long. Germline CDR1 reads MGHDK; CDR2 reads SYGVNS. The CDR3 nucleotides read TGTGCCAGCAGTGAGCCCTTGGGCACAGATACGCAGTATTTT. It is translated as CASSEPLGTDTQYF.

This clonotype was detected ten times or more. The V call is TRBV7-8, the J call TRBJ2-5; TRBD2 is a possible D gene (5 bases). The CDR3 is 15 residues long. Per the germline V gene, CDR1 is SGHVS and CDR2 is FQNEAQ. The ends were cut back, 5 bases at V and 5 bases at J, with 18 bases in the middle. Here the CDR3 reads CASSPGRPSLETQYF. CDR3 bases: TGTGCCAGCAGCCCTGGGAGACCCAGCTTGGAGACCCAGTACTTC.

The rearrangement links TRBV5-4 to TRBJ2-3; 7 nucleotides agree with TRBD1. J was trimmed by 3 bases and V by 4 bases; bases with no gene match: 11. This CDR3 has 16 amino acids. The germline V gene has CDR1 SGHNT and CDR2 YYREEE (reference sequence). The DNA of the CDR3 is TGTGCCAGCAGCCAAACGACAGGGATCTTTACAGATACGCAGTATTTT. Translated: CASSQTTGIFTDTQYF.

This clonotype was counted only a few times. This rearrangement joins TRBV18 to TRBJ1-1; D unclear. The CDR3 is 12 amino acids. Germline assignment: CDR1 KGHSH and CDR2 LQKENI. V gave up 4 bases and J gave up 6 bases, with 9 bases separating them. The CDR3 DNA reads as TGTGCCAGCTCACGAGGGAATTCTGAAGCTTTCTTT. This translates into CASSRGNSEAFF.

The V call is TRBV5-1, the J call TRBJ1-2; a possible D gene is TRBD1 (5 bases). Germline V lookup: CDR1 SGHRS, CDR2 YFSETQ. Trimming stripped 0 bases from V and 4 bases from J, with 13 bases between. CDR3 length: 15 amino acids. CDR3 nucleotides: TGCGCCAGCAGCTTGGCCGCCGGCGGGGGCTATGGCTACACCTTC. This translates into CASSLAAGGGYGYTF. Looking up the rest from reference TRBV5-1 and TRBJ1-2 gives the full variable domain: KAGVTQTPRYLIKTRGQQVTLSCSPISGHRSVSWYQQTPGQGLQFLFEYFSETQRNKGNFPGRFSGRQFSNSRSEMNVSTLELGDSALYLCASSLAAGGGYGYTFGSGTRLTVV.

This clonotype showed up just a few times. The V gene is TRBV11-3, the J gene TRBJ2-1, with D possibly matching TRBD1 (6 bases). Deletions cut 6 bases from V and 7 bases from J, with 10 bases between. Germline CDR1 is SGHNT and CDR2 is YENEEA. There are 12 residues in the CDR3. Here the CDR3 DNA reads TGTGCCAGCAGGTCAGGGGCTAATGAGCAGTTCTTC. Its protein is CASRSGANEQFF.

The V call is TRBV25-1, the J call TRBJ2-2; 9 bases align to TRBD1. CDR1 is MGHDK, CDR2 SYGVNS, per germline. The CDR3 consists of 16 residues. V gave up 5 bases and J gave up 2 bases; unmatched junction bases: 6. Here the CDR3 reads CASSTLDRGNTGELFF. The CDR3 nucleotides read TGTGCCAGCAGTACTTTGGACAGGGGTAACACCGGGGAGCTGTTTTTT.

This clonotype was counted a few times. V usage is TRBV11-1 and J usage is TRBJ2-1; D could derive from TRBD1 or TRBD2 (5 bases each). V shed 1 base and J shed 9 bases, with 10 bases lying between them. The CDR3 runs 13 residues. CDR1 and CDR2 (germline): SGHAT, FQDESV (reference sequence). The CDR3 DNA follows: TGTGCCAGCAGCTTAGACGGGGCCGGTGAGCAGTTCTTC. It encodes CASSLDGAGEQFF.

This clonotype is judged medium-sized (0.01 to 0.1%). The chain employs TRBV5-1 and TRBJ2-7; no firm D call. Trimming took off 2 bases at V and 0 bases at J, with 12 bases between the two ends. This CDR3 contains 15 residues. Germline V CDR1 and CDR2: SGHRS, YFSETQ. CDR3 coding DNA: TGCGCCAGCAGCTTAGGACCGGCAAGCTCCTACGAGCAGTACTTC. Amino acids: CASSLGPASSYEQYF.

The chain employs TRBV5-1 and TRBJ1-4; 8 nucleotides agree with TRBD1. V lost 4 bases to trimming and J lost 4 bases; unmatched junction nucleotides: 6. The CDR3 covers 15 residues. Germline loops: CDR1 SGHRS, CDR2 YFSETQ. DNA for the CDR3: TGCGCCAGCAGCCCGGGGACAGGCTTTAATGAAAAACTGTTTTTT. Translation: CASSPGTGFNEKLFF.

V is TRBV20-1 and J is TRBJ2-3; D may be TRBD1 (7 bases). The CDR3 loop spans 15 amino acids. Trimming took off 5 bases at V and 4 bases at J, with 19 bases between the two ends. Germline V gives CDR1 DFQATT, CDR2 SNEGSKA (reference sequence). The CDR3 nucleotides read TGCAGTGCTCCTCAAAGACAGGGAGGCGCAGATACGCAGTATTTT. It yields the protein CSAPQRQGGADTQYF.